The 3 T cell receptor beta chains below were found in one sample sequenced in a study of CD8+CD57+ T cells in acquired aplastic anemia. Those patients picked for sequencing had displayed CD8+CD57+ cell expansion on flow cytometry. It was genomic DNA that served as the template for profiling TCR beta VDJ and CDR3. TCRdb passed the reads through MiXCR, listing each CDR3 protein once. Among around 170,000 distinct CDR3 sequences, less than 50% were seen once, and the ten largest hold 3.2%. Sequenced sample: sorted CD4+, CD8+, or CD8+CD57+ T cells (not recorded which) from PBMCs. The source is a human donor with aplastic anemia.

This clonotype came up a few times. V is TRBV5-6 and J is TRBJ1-2, with TRBD1 identical over 7 bases. Germline-derived CDR1 and CDR2 are SGHDT and YYEEEE. Germline trimming cut 2 bases from V and 2 bases from J; bases unmatched to any gene: 3. The CDR3 has 14 residues. The CDR3 region is CASSLNRGNYGYTF. The CDR3 DNA reads TGTGCCAGCAGCTTAAACAGGGGCAACTATGGCTACACCTTC.

The rearrangement joins TRBV7-9 to TRBJ1-2, with D unclear. Germline V CDR1 and CDR2: SEHNR, FQNEAQ (reference sequence). CDR3 size: 13 residues. Trimming took 5 bases from V and 4 from J, leaving 11 bases between them. The CDR3 sequence: CASSPDSVYGYTF. In DNA, the CDR3 is TGTGCCAGCAGCCCTGATTCAGTCTATGGCTACACCTTC.

With regard to this clonotype: Just one base apart from a much larger clone, this may be a read error. The chain recombines TRBV12-3 or TRBV12-4 with TRBJ1-2; weak D call: TRBD1 (6 bases). V gave up 8 bases and J gave up 4 bases, with 14 bases separating them. The CDR3 length is 13 residues. The CDR3 DNA follows: TGTGCCAGCGGAAAAACAGGGACCTATGGCTACACCTTC. As protein: CASGKTGTYGYTF.